These 26 T cell receptor beta chains originate from one sample sequenced in a study of cytotoxic CD8 clonotypes in ibrutinib-treated CLL. Using immunoSEQ multiplex PCR, the repertoire was profiled, and TCRdb retains in-frame clones only, with some absent. Of under 150,000 clones detected, around four fifths appear once; the ten largest clones hold about 3.3%. Sample: PBMCs, taken after 24 months of ibrutinib treatment. The receptors here all came from a human donor with chronic lymphocytic leukemia.

This clone was seen only a few times. The V gene is TRBV5-4, the J gene TRBJ1-1; no clear D gene. The CDR3 has 13 residues. CDR1 and CDR2 from the germline V gene are SGHNT and YYREEE (reference sequence). The V gene lost 4 bases and the J gene lost 2 bases, with 9 bases spanning the gap. The CDR3 sequence: CASSASYNTEAFF. Written as DNA, the CDR3 is TGTGCCAGCAGCGCCTCTTACAACACTGAAGCTTTCTTT.

This chain uses TRBV7-2 with TRBJ1-3; TRBD1 might be the D (6 bases). Per germline, CDR1 SGHTA and CDR2 FQGNSA. Trimming shortened V by 2 bases and J by 0 bases, and 8 bases separated the two germline ends. The CDR3 covers 15 residues. CDR3 region: CASSLQGPSGNTIYF. The CDR3 DNA is TGTGCCAGCAGCTTACAGGGGCCCTCTGGAAACACCATATATTTT.

The V and J genes are TRBV11-3 and TRBJ2-1; no firm D call. Germline V gene lookup returns CDR1 SGHNT and CDR2 YENEEA. Trimming pared 5 bases from V and 2 bases from J, leaving 10 bases between. The CDR3 loop spans 14 amino acids. The CDR3 region has the DNA TGTGCCAGCAGCCAAGGGATTACCTACAATGAGCAGTTCTTC. Translating gives CASSQGITYNEQFF.

The V call is TRBV18, the J call TRBJ2-7; 8 nucleotides align to TRBD1. The CDR3 has 15 amino acids. From germline, CDR1 is KGHSH and CDR2 LQKENI. V was clipped by 2 bases and J by 0 bases; unmatched bases: 3. As DNA, the CDR3 is TGTGCCAGCTCACCAGGACAGGGTAGCTCCTACGAGCAGTACTTC. The encoded protein is CASSPGQGSSYEQYF. Full variable domain (remainder filled in from reference TRBV18 and TRBJ2-7): NAGVMQNPRHLVRRRGQEARLRCSPMKGHSHVYWYRQLPEEGLKFMVYLQKENIIDESGMPKERFSAEFPKEGPSILRIQQVVRGDSAAYFCASSPGQGSSYEQYFGPGTRLTVT.

In this sample, this clone turned up once. The chain employs TRBV6-5 and TRBJ1-3; D remains unclear. Trimming removed 4 bases at V and 0 bases at J, with 10 bases between. The CDR3 has 15 amino acids. The germline V gene has CDR1 MNHEY and CDR2 SVGAGI. The CDR3 DNA reads as TGTGCCAGCAGTTTCCCGGGTCCCTCTGGAAACACCATATATTTT. Protein: CASSFPGPSGNTIYF.

The V call is TRBV5-1, the J call TRBJ2-5; D possibly corresponds to TRBD2 (5 bases). Per germline, CDR1 SGHRS and CDR2 YFSETQ. The CDR3 length is 15 residues. The germline V and J ends were trimmed by 1 base and 5 bases, with 15 bases remaining between them. CDR3 in DNA: TGCGCCAGCAGCTTGAGTAGCGAAGTTGGTGAGACCCAGTACTTC. Translating gives CASSLSSEVGETQYF.

J is TRBJ1-1 and V is TRBV6-1; 8 bases line up with TRBD1. Trimming took 6 bases from V and 8 from J; bases not matched to a gene: 8. Germline assignment: CDR1 MNHNS and CDR2 SASEGT. The CDR3 loop spans 13 amino acids. In DNA, the CDR3 is TGTGCCAGCAGCTCCCTCAGGGGGCGAGAAGCTTTCTTT. Protein product: CASSSLRGREAFF.

V and J are TRBV6-1 and TRBJ1-3; tentative D call: TRBD1 (5 bases). This CDR3 is 15 amino acids long. Germline V gene data show CDR1 as MNHNS and CDR2 as SASEGT. V dropped 5 bases and J dropped 0 bases, with 11 bases sitting between them. The CDR3 sequence: CASSLRDSSGNTIYF. CDR3 DNA: TGTGCCAGCAGTCTCAGGGATAGCTCTGGAAACACCATATATTTT.

This chain links TRBV7-9 with TRBJ2-5; 9 bases are shared with TRBD2. V trimming: 6 bases; J trimming: 4 bases; junction bases outside the gene matches: 12. Germline lookup yields CDR1 SEHNR and CDR2 FQNEAQ (reference sequence). This CDR3 spans 16 amino acids. CDR3 DNA sequence: TGTGCCAGCAGTCCCCCCCTAGGCGGGGGGGGAGAGACCCAGTACTTC. Protein: CASSPPLGGGGETQYF.

V and J are TRBV5-5 and TRBJ2-3, with D possibly matching TRBD2 (6 bases). CDR1 is SGHKS and CDR2 is YYEKEE in the germline V gene (reference sequence). Trimming shortened V by 0 bases and J by 0 bases, and 8 bases separated the two germline ends. CDR3 size: 15 residues. CDR3 amino acids: CASSLVAASTDTQYF. The CDR3 coding sequence is TGTGCCAGCAGCTTGGTAGCGGCTAGCACAGATACGCAGTATTTT.

V gene TRBV5-1 combines with J gene TRBJ2-3; weak D call: TRBD2 (6 bases). Looked up from germline, CDR1 is SGHRS and CDR2 is YFSETQ. The CDR3 totals 14 residues. V dropped 6 bases and J dropped 4 bases, with 15 bases sitting between them. The DNA of the CDR3 is TGCGCCAGCAAGGTTTTGGGAGGATCAGATACGCAGTATTTT. Translation gives CASKVLGGSDTQYF.

The rearrangement uses TRBV5-1 and TRBJ2-1; a possible D gene is TRBD2 (6 bases). CDR1 and CDR2 from the germline V gene are SGHRS and YFSETQ. V gave up 4 bases and J gave up 8 bases, with 19 bases separating them. The CDR3 is 15 amino acids. The CDR3 region is CASSDESRGFDEQFF. The CDR3, as DNA: TGCGCCAGCAGCGACGAATCGCGGGGATTCGATGAGCAGTTCTTC. Combining the CDR3 with reference TRBV5-1 and TRBJ2-1 gives the whole variable domain KAGVTQTPRYLIKTRGQQVTLSCSPISGHRSVSWYQQTPGQGLQFLFEYFSETQRNKGNFPGRFSGRQFSNSRSEMNVSTLELGDSALYLCASSDESRGFDEQFFGPGTRLTVL.

The chain carries TRBV5-4 and TRBJ2-7, with 9 nucleotides matching TRBD2. Germline V gene data show CDR1 as SGHNT and CDR2 as YYREEE (reference sequence). Unmatched junction bases numbered 11, after V lost 2 bases and J lost 5 bases. The CDR3 loop spans 16 amino acids. The CDR3 DNA sequence: TGTGCCAGCAGCTTCAAGCGGGGGGCAGTACAGAACGAGCAGTACTTC. Translated, it gives CASSFKRGAVQNEQYF. The full variable domain, completed using reference TRBV5-4 and TRBJ2-7, is ETGVTQSPTHLIKTRGQQVTLRCSSQSGHNTVSWYQQALGQGPQFIFQYYREEENGRGNFPPRFSGLQFPNYSSELNVNALELDDSALYLCASSFKRGAVQNEQYFGPGTRLTVT.

The rearrangement joins TRBV29-1 to TRBJ1-1, with D perhaps matching TRBD1 (5 bases). Per germline, CDR1 SQVTM and CDR2 ANQGSEA. The CDR3 is 13 residues long. Trimming cost V 7 bases and J 1 base, with 13 bases left between them. The CDR3 region has the DNA TGCAGCGCTGACAGTGCTCAGAACACTGAAGCTTTCTTT. This translates into CSADSAQNTEAFF.

The V and J genes are TRBV4-2 and TRBJ1-2, with a possible D match to TRBD1 (5 bases). Germline values: CDR1 LGHNA, CDR2 YNFKEQ. Trimming shortened V by 0 bases and J by 5 bases, and 13 bases separated the two germline ends. The CDR3 loop spans 15 amino acids. CDR3 sequence (DNA): TGTGCCAGCAGCCAAGATTTGCCAGGGAGTTATGGCTACACCTTC. It codes for CASSQDLPGSYGYTF.

The chain combines TRBV7-9 with TRBJ1-1; TRBD1 aligns across 9 bases. The CDR3 has 17 residues. Germline values: CDR1 SEHNR, CDR2 FQNEAQ (reference sequence). J was trimmed by 5 bases and V by 5 bases; bases with no gene match: 15. The CDR3 region has the DNA TGTGCCAGCAGCCTCCTGTTGGGAACAGGGGGCGGGACTGAAGCTTTCTTT. Translation gives CASSLLLGTGGGTEAFF.

This chain's CDR3 is CASSTEGGRPLIPLHF. CDR3 coding DNA: TGTGCCAGTTCTACCGAGGGGGGGCGTCCCCTTATTCCCCTCCACTTT. This chain connects TRBV19 to TRBJ1-6, with D tentatively TRBD1 (6 bases). Germline V gives CDR1 LNHDA, CDR2 SQIVND (reference sequence). The CDR3 consists of 16 residues. Trimming cost V 8 bases and J 13 bases, with 27 bases left between them.

The V and J genes are TRBV11-2 and TRBJ2-5; 10 positions agree with TRBD2. J lost 5 bases, V lost 1 base, and 7 bases had no gene match. The CDR3 has 16 amino acids. Looked up from germline, CDR1 is SGHAT and CDR2 is FQNNGV. The DNA for the CDR3 is TGTGCCAGCAGCTTAGCACCCCTAGCGGGGGTGGAGACCCAGTACTTC. This codes for CASSLAPLAGVETQYF.

This clone was recorded once. The rearrangement joins TRBV7-9 to TRBJ1-1; D unresolved. CDR1 and CDR2 (germline): SEHNR, FQNEAQ (reference sequence). The ends were cut back, 3 bases at V and 5 bases at J, with 13 bases in the middle. The CDR3 is 14 amino acids. CDR3 region: CASSFRTDWTEAFF. In nucleotides, the CDR3 is TGTGCCAGCAGCTTCCGAACGGACTGGACTGAAGCTTTCTTT.

The rearrangement uses TRBV10-3 and TRBJ1-2; D is possibly TRBD1 (5 bases). This CDR3 has 12 residues. The germline V gene encodes CDR1 ENHRY and CDR2 SYGVKD. V was trimmed by 2 bases and J by 8 bases, leaving 9 bases between them. CDR3 region: CAISETGQGYTF. CDR3 nucleotide sequence: TGTGCCATCAGTGAGACAGGCCAGGGCTACACCTTC.

The chain employs TRBV19 and TRBJ2-7; weak D call: TRBD1 (5 bases). Germline values: CDR1 LNHDA, CDR2 SQIVND (reference sequence). CDR3 length: 13 residues. Trimming pared 4 bases from V and 4 bases from J, leaving 11 bases between. CDR3 protein: CASSRSSGYEQYF. For the CDR3, the DNA is TGTGCCAGTAGTAGGAGTTCAGGGTACGAGCAGTACTTC.

V and J are TRBV30 and TRBJ2-1; 7 positions agree with TRBD1. After removal of 7 bases from V and 7 bases from J, the junction contained 4 bases not matched to a gene. This CDR3 is 11 amino acids long. CDR1 is GTSNPN and CDR2 is SVGIG in the germline V gene (reference sequence). CDR3 sequence reads: CASLQGNEQFF. The CDR3 nucleotides are TGTGCCTCCTTACAGGGGAATGAGCAGTTCTTC.

The V call is TRBV7-2, the J call TRBJ1-2, with TRBD1 identical over 8 bases. The CDR3 contains 15 residues. V lost 1 base, J lost 4 bases, and 5 bases stayed unmatched. CDR1 is SGHTA and CDR2 is FQGNSA in the germline V gene. CDR3 nucleotide sequence: TGTGCCAGCAGCTTAGTAGCAGGGGGCAGCTATGGCTACACCTTC. Its translation is CASSLVAGGSYGYTF. The full variable domain, its missing parts supplied by reference TRBV7-2 and TRBJ1-2, is GAGVSQSPSNKVTEKGKDVELRCDPISGHTALYWYRQSLGQGLEFLIYFQGNSAPDKSGLPSDRFSAERTGGSVSTLTIQRTQQEDSAVYLCASSLVAGGSYGYTFGSGTRLTVV.

The CDR3 DNA sequence: TGCGCCAGCAGCCATGGACAGGGCTACGAGCAGTACTTC. Translation: CASSHGQGYEQYF. The chain has TRBV4-3 and TRBJ2-7, with TRBD1 matching 8 bases. Looked up from germline, CDR1 is LGHNA and CDR2 is YSLEER. The CDR3 is 13 residues long. The J segment lost 3 bases and the V segment lost 3 bases, leaving 1 base of the junction unmatched.

The rearrangement joins TRBV11-2 to TRBJ1-4; D remains unclear. The CDR3 covers 15 residues. V was cut by 2 bases and J by 4 bases, with 11 bases left in between. Germline values: CDR1 SGHAT, CDR2 FQNNGV. CDR3 sequence reads: CASSLFGRSNEKLFF. The CDR3 nucleotides read TGTGCCAGCAGCTTATTTGGACGGAGTAATGAAAAACTGTTTTTT.

On this clone itself: Additional DNA sequences in this sample encode the identical CDR3. This chain connects TRBV9 to TRBJ1-5; D is ambiguous. Trimming stripped 0 bases from V and 5 bases from J, with 6 bases between. The CDR3 has 13 residues. Germline loops: CDR1 SGDLS, CDR2 YYNGEE. For the CDR3, the DNA is TGTGCCAGCAGCGTAGGGAGGGATCAGCCCCAGCATTTT. Translated: CASSVGRDQPQHF.